These T cell receptor beta chains were read from a single sample in a study of control samples from healthy donors and cancer patients. Using immunoSEQ multiplex PCR, the repertoire was profiled, and TCRdb retains in-frame clones only, with some absent. Here the sample spans tens of thousands of clones, around 90% being singletons. The sample was PBMCs. These receptor sequences come from a man in his 60s with colorectal cancer. Each CDR3 is given with its conserved first and last residue. Fields, in order: D gene, V gene, clone size, J gene, CDR3 DNA, CDR3 protein. The D gene is left open where the match is weak. Size is stated for part of the rows, as once, few or many counts, or as a class when the clone is expanded.

>NA|TRBV3-1/TRBV3-2|NA|TRBJ1-1
TGTGCCAGCAGCGACAGCCTAAAGGAAGCTTTCTTT
CASSDSLKEAFF
>NA|TRBV24-1|NA|TRBJ2-1
TGTGCCACCAGTGATTTTCTGAATGAGCAGTTCTTC
CATSDFLNEQFF
>NA|TRBV6-6|NA|TRBJ1-2
TGTGCCAGCAGTTACTCAGGCGGAGTTTACTATGGCTACACCTTC
CASSYSGGVYYGYTF
>TRBD1|TRBV4-1|NA|TRBJ2-3
TGCGCCAGCAGCCAAGTGGGGACAGGGACAGATACGCAGTATTTT
CASSQVGTGTDTQYF
>NA|TRBV5-6|NA|TRBJ1-1
TGTGCCAGCAGCTGGGGCCGGTGGGGGAACACTGAAGCTTTCTTT
CASSWGRWGNTEAFF
>TRBD2|TRBV6-5|NA|TRBJ2-3
TGTGCCAGCCACCTAGCGGAACCAGATACGCAGTATTTT
CASHLAEPDTQYF
>NA|TRBV19|NA|TRBJ2-1
TGTGCCAGTATAGGGGGGGCTGAGCAGTTCTTC
CASIGGAEQFF
>TRBD2|TRBV27|NA|TRBJ2-2
TGTGCCAGCGCTGGGGAGGGCAACACCGGGGAGCTGTTTTTT
CASAGEGNTGELFF
>TRBD1|TRBV19|NA|TRBJ1-6
TGTGCCAGTGGGTACAGGGGGAATAATTCACCCCTCCACTTT
CASGYRGNNSPLHF
>NA|TRBV4-1|NA|TRBJ1-2
TGCGCCAGCAGCCAAGATATGTTTTCCTACACCTTC
CASSQDMFSYTF
>TRBD1|TRBV5-6|NA|TRBJ2-3
TGTGCCAGCAGCTACTCCGGGACAGGGGGCGCGAGGGATACGCAGTATTTT
CASSYSGTGGARDTQYF
>NA|TRBV4-2|NA|TRBJ1-4
TGTGCCAGCAGCCAAGTCAGAGGGCAAGGGACTAATGAAAAACTGTTTTTT
CASSQVRGQGTNEKLFF
>NA|TRBV6-6|NA|TRBJ2-3
TGTGCCAGCAGGGGGTCGAACACAGATACGCAGTATTTT
CASRGSNTDTQYF
>TRBD2|TRBV5-4|NA|TRBJ2-1
TGTGCCAGCAGCGCCCAGGGACTAGCGGAGCAGTTCTTC
CASSAQGLAEQFF
>TRBD2|TRBV28|NA|TRBJ2-5
TGTGCCAGCGGACGGGGGGGCGGGGAGACCCAGTACTTC
CASGRGGGETQYF
>TRBD1|TRBV6-4|NA|TRBJ1-4
TGTGCCAGCAGTGACAAGGGACAGGGGACATACTCAACAACTAATGAAAAACTGTTTTTT
CASSDKGQGTYSTTNEKLFF
>TRBD1|TRBV5-4|once|TRBJ2-7
TGTGCCAGCAGCCACGGACCAGGGGGACCCTCCTACGAGCAGTACTTC
CASSHGPGGPSYEQYF
>NA|TRBV27|NA|TRBJ1-4
TGTGCCAGCAGCCGGAAGGCAACTAATGAAAAACTGTTTTTT
CASSRKATNEKLFF
>TRBD1|TRBV28|few|TRBJ2-7
TGTGCCAGCCGGGGGCGGGACAGGACTACCTACGAGCAGTACTTC
CASRGRDRTTYEQYF
>NA|TRBV21-1|NA|TRBJ2-7
TGTGCCAGCACCCTCGGGGGGACCGACGGAATATTCTCCTACGAGCAGTACTTC
CASTLGGTDGIFSYEQYF
>TRBD1|TRBV7-3|NA|TRBJ2-5
TGTGCCAGCAGCTTAACGAGGGGGACAGGGGAGACCCAGTACTTC
CASSLTRGTGETQYF
>TRBD1|TRBV27|NA|TRBJ2-7
TGTGCCAGCAGTCTCACAGGACAGGGCTCCTACGAGCAGTACTTC
CASSLTGQGSYEQYF
>NA|TRBV4-1|NA|TRBJ2-6
TGCGCCAGCAGCCAAGAAACGGGGGCAGGGGCCAACGTCCTGACTTTC
CASSQETGAGANVLTF
>TRBD1|TRBV3-1/TRBV3-2|NA|TRBJ1-6
TGTGCCAGCAGCCCCTTGGGAGGGACAGGGGGTTATAATTCACCCCTCCACTTT
CASSPLGGTGGYNSPLHF
>NA|TRBV6-5|NA|TRBJ1-2
TGTGCCAGCAGTTCCGGAGAGACTTCGAATGGCTACACCTTC
CASSSGETSNGYTF
>NA|TRBV11-2|NA|TRBJ1-1
TGTGCCAGCAGCTTTACAGGGCGGGGTGAAGCTTTCTTT
CASSFTGRGEAFF
>NA|TRBV30|few|TRBJ2-7
TGTGCCTGGAGTGTAGGGGGGGCGAACTCCTACGAGCAGTACTTC
CAWSVGGANSYEQYF
>TRBD1|TRBV4-1|once|TRBJ2-2
TGCGCCAGCAGCCAAGATGGGCGGACAGGGGCGAACACCGGGGAGCTGTTTTTT
CASSQDGRTGANTGELFF
>NA|TRBV7-9|NA|TRBJ2-7
TGTGCCAGCAGCGGTGACGGGTTTGCCCCCTACGAGCAGTACTTC
CASSGDGFAPYEQYF
>NA|TRBV14|NA|TRBJ1-2
TGTGCCAGCAGCCCGCACCCCGGGGGTGGCTACACCTTC
CASSPHPGGGYTF
>TRBD2|TRBV7-9|NA|TRBJ2-1
TGTGCCAGCAGCGGGGGGGTTCAAATCTTC
CASSGGVQIF
>TRBD1|TRBV7-2|NA|TRBJ1-1
TGTGCCAGCAGCGGACAGGGGGTGCGGACTGAAGCTTTCTTT
CASSGQGVRTEAFF
>TRBD1|TRBV7-2|NA|TRBJ2-7
TGTGCCAGCAGCTCCCAAGACAGGGGCGAGCAGTACTTC
CASSSQDRGEQYF
>NA|TRBV5-4|few|TRBJ1-2
TGTGCCAGCAGCTTTGGAGAGCATGGCTATGGCTACACCTTC
CASSFGEHGYGYTF
>NA|TRBV6-6|once|TRBJ1-4
TGTGCCAGCAGTACCAACACAGGGTATAATGAAAAACTGTTTTTT
CASSTNTGYNEKLFF
>NA|TRBV5-5|NA|TRBJ1-5
TGTGCCAGCAGCTTGTTAGGAGACAGGAACAATCAGCCCCAGCATTTT
CASSLLGDRNNQPQHF
>TRBD1|TRBV6-6|NA|TRBJ2-1
TGTGCCAGCAGTTACGACCGACAGGGTGGTGAGCAGTTCTTC
CASSYDRQGGEQFF
>NA|TRBV13|NA|TRBJ1-2
TGTGCCAGCAGCTTAGGTAGTGTCTTGGATGGCTACACCTTC
CASSLGSVLDGYTF
>NA|TRBV12-5|NA|TRBJ2-3
TGTGCTAGTGGTTTGGTACGGGACGGGGGTATTAGCACAGATACGCAGTATTTT
CASGLVRDGGISTDTQYF
>TRBD2|TRBV27|NA|TRBJ2-7
TGTGCCAGCGGCGGGGGGCGGTACGAGCAGTACTTC
CASGGGRYEQYF
>NA|TRBV5-5|NA|TRBJ1-5
TGTGCCAGCAGCTGGGGGGGGGCCGCTGGCAATCAGCCCCAGCATTTT
CASSWGGAAGNQPQHF
>NA|TRBV7-2|NA|TRBJ2-5
TGTGCCAGCAGCCGGGTGGCGGCCCCAGGGGAGACCCAGTACTTC
CASSRVAAPGETQYF
>TRBD1|TRBV6-5|NA|TRBJ2-7
TGTGCCAGCAGTTACTCCCGGGACAGGCGGATCGAGCAGTACTTC
CASSYSRDRRIEQYF
>TRBD1|TRBV28|NA|TRBJ2-5
TGTGCCAGCAGTTCTTGGGACAGGGTCCAAGAGACCCAGTACTTC
CASSSWDRVQETQYF
>NA|TRBV11-3|NA|TRBJ1-2
TGTGCCAGCAGCTTAGGGTCCCCTTATGGCTACACCTTC
CASSLGSPYGYTF
>TRBD1|TRBV7-2|NA|TRBJ2-4
TGTGCCAGCAGCTTAGCGGCAGGGGGCGTAAAAAACATTCAGTACTTC
CASSLAAGGVKNIQYF
>TRBD2|TRBV3-1/TRBV3-2|NA|TRBJ2-3
TGTGCCAGCAGTTCAATAGCGGGGGGCCGGGATACGCAGTATTTT
CASSSIAGGRDTQYF
>NA|TRBV5-1|NA|TRBJ2-3
TGCGCCAGCGGAAGCGGCCAAACAGATACGCAGTATTTT
CASGSGQTDTQYF
>NA|TRBV19|NA|TRBJ1-2
TGTGCCACCAGTCTTGAGCAGGGCTATGGCTACACCTTC
CATSLEQGYGYTF
>NA|TRBV5-4|NA|TRBJ1-5
TGTGCCAGCAGCCCGGAGGTCCGGGTCGACAATCAGCCCCAGCATTTT
CASSPEVRVDNQPQHF
>NA|TRBV9|NA|TRBJ1-2
TGTGCCAGCAGCCCCGGGGGGGACGGGGTCTATGGCTACACCTTC
CASSPGGDGVYGYTF
>NA|TRBV19|once|TRBJ1-2
TGTGCCAGTAGTCTGAGGGCGGCCCTCACCTTC
CASSLRAALTF
>NA|TRBV7-2|once|TRBJ1-5
TGTGCCAGTAGCTTAGATATGGGAAATCAGCCCCAGCATTTT
CASSLDMGNQPQHF
>NA|TRBV5-1|NA|TRBJ2-3
TGCGCCAGCAGCTTGGAAACAGGGTGGAGCACAGATACGCAGTATTTT
CASSLETGWSTDTQYF
>NA|TRBV6-5|NA|TRBJ2-5
TGTGCCAGCAACCAGCGGGAGACCCAGTACTTC
CASNQRETQYF
>NA|TRBV15|NA|TRBJ1-6
TGTGCCACCAGCCCGGGGTGGGGGGTCCTAAATTCACCCCTCCACTTT
CATSPGWGVLNSPLHF
>NA|TRBV12-3/TRBV12-4|NA|TRBJ2-5
TGTGCCAGCAGGCGTGGAGAGACCCAGTACTTC
CASRRGETQYF
>NA|TRBV7-2|NA|TRBJ2-7
TGTGCCAGCAGCTTACAGACAGGTGCCCCCTACGAGCAGTACTTC
CASSLQTGAPYEQYF